This TCR beta chain was captured by sequencing in a study of human T cells and chemical hapten exposure. This clonotype was observed many times. Noted time point: pre-sensitization, week 0. Treatment noted: therapeutic diphenylcyclopropenone sensitization with weekly scalp DPC. This CDR3 spans 13 amino acids. Looked up from germline, CDR1 is SQVTM and CDR2 is ANQGSEA. The V gene lost 4 bases and the J gene lost 1 base, with 10 bases spanning the gap. One entry per CDR3 protein, called by TCRdb with MiXCR from the RACE reads. The profile shows approximately 320,000 distinct CDR3 sequences, around 5.5% of them singletons.

The starting material was whole blood, obtained in connection with sensitization to the hapten diphenylcyclopropenone (DPC). The chain uses TRBV29-1 and TRBJ1-1, with D unresolved. The TCR sequence derives from a woman under 30 with alopecia areata. Some clones in this sample may be carry-over from other donors' samples. The CDR3 DNA reads TGCAGCGTTGTGGGCCATACGAACACTGAAGCTTTCTTT. It yields the protein CSVVGHTNTEAFF.